The source of this T cell receptor beta chain is a study of human T cells and chemical hapten exposure. The wider study: Diphenylcyclopropenone doses were given weekly to the scalps of patients across the approximately 24-week study.

General observations from the study: Compared with pre-sensitization or healthy control sets, expanded TCRs clustered more. Following DPC sensitization, TCRs present above 1 in 1000 frequency showed no change.

Indicated time point: patch test 3, about 24 weeks after DPC sensitization. Treatment meaning: therapeutic diphenylcyclopropenone sensitization with weekly scalp DPC. Donors were 18 to 70-year-old alopecia patients suitable for DPC. Only a few counts were recorded for this clonotype. Its target is not known. The CDR3 is made up of 15 amino acids. V gave up 4 bases and J gave up 0 bases; unmatched junction bases: 1. From germline, CDR1 is SGHNT and CDR2 YENEEA. TCRdb analysed the RACE reads with MiXCR anew, one entry per CDR3 protein. In the table there are 50,000 to 75,000 distinct CDR3 sequences, roughly 11% of which are singletons.

The specimen comprised whole blood, sampled in connection with sensitization to the hapten diphenylcyclopropenone (DPC). The rearrangement uses TRBV11-3 and TRBJ2-2, with TRBD1 matching over 8 bases. The TCR sequence derives from a woman in her 30s with alopecia areata. Some clones in this sample may be carry-over from other donors' samples. The CDR3 coding sequence is TGTGCCAGCAGCTCAGGGGGCGCGAACACCGGGGAGCTGTTTTTT. It translates to CASSSGGANTGELFF.